The 6 T cell receptor beta chains below come from one sample, sequenced in a study of technical replicates of blood from several donors listed by TCRdb under 2017. The library was made by the immunoSEQ multiplex PCR assay. This is the immuneACCESS table as TCRdb keeps it, with only in-frame sequences that have V and J called. A part of the clones is gone; compared with another copy, unresolved V genes explain less than half, and the rest is unexplained. In all, the sample holds under 100,000 clones, and approximately 94% of those were seen once. The ten largest clones take up approximately 0.2% of the sample. The sequencing sample was made of T cells isolated from PBMCs. All receptors derive from a human donor in good health.

V and J are TRBV4-1 and TRBJ2-5, with TRBD2 matching over 7 bases. This CDR3 spans 17 amino acids. Germline lookup yields CDR1 MGHRA and CDR2 YSYEKL. With V trimmed by 5 bases and J by 4 bases, 16 bases remained unmatched. CDR3 nucleotide sequence: TGCGCCAGCAGCTCCCCTGAGGGAGGGGCCTTTTCAGAGACCCAGTACTTC. Amino acid sequence: CASSSPEGGAFSETQYF.

The chain links TRBV10-3 to TRBJ2-1, with 10 bases lining up with TRBD2. V dropped 5 bases and J dropped 7; count of bases not matched to a gene: 5. The CDR3 extends over 14 amino acids. Germline V gives CDR1 ENHRY, CDR2 SYGVKD. The CDR3 sequence: CAISRLAGGNEQFF. The CDR3 DNA reads as TGTGCCATCAGTCGACTAGCGGGTGGTAATGAGCAGTTCTTC.

The gene calls are TRBV5-1 and TRBJ1-4; D uncertain. Germline lookup yields CDR1 SGHRS and CDR2 YFSETQ. The ends were cut back, 7 bases at V and 8 bases at J, with 21 bases in the middle. CDR3 length equals 15 residues. This chain's CDR3 is CASQVGGQKREKLFF. Written as DNA, the CDR3 is TGCGCCAGCCAGGTCGGTGGGCAGAAAAGAGAAAAACTGTTTTTT. Complete variable domain (other parts from reference TRBV5-1 and TRBJ1-4): KAGVTQTPRYLIKTRGQQVTLSCSPISGHRSVSWYQQTPGQGLQFLFEYFSETQRNKGNFPGRFSGRQFSNSRSEMNVSTLELGDSALYLCASQVGGQKREKLFFGSGTQLSVL.

The V call is TRBV5-6, the J call TRBJ2-1; D is perhaps TRBD2 (6 bases). Trimming cost V 0 bases and J 8 bases, with 15 bases left between them. Per the germline V gene, CDR1 is SGHDT and CDR2 is YYEEEE. The CDR3 extends over 15 amino acids. CDR3 bases: TGTGCCAGCAGCTTGGGCGGAGGGGTACTAGATGAGCAGTTCTTC. As protein: CASSLGGGVLDEQFF.

This sequence joins TRBV19 and TRBJ1-1; TRBD1 matches 7 bases. The CDR3 contains 13 residues. V dropped 4 bases and J dropped 11; count of bases not matched to a gene: 10. Germline loops: CDR1 LNHDA, CDR2 SQIVND (reference sequence). The CDR3: CASSNTGETRAFF. The DNA of the CDR3 is TGTGCCAGTAGTAATACAGGGGAAACCCGGGCTTTCTTT.

The chain recombines TRBV27 with TRBJ2-1; D gene ambiguous. Trimming stripped 3 bases from V and 0 bases from J, with 9 bases between. The V gene's germline CDR1 is MNHEY and CDR2 SMNVEV (reference sequence). The CDR3 has 15 residues. The DNA for the CDR3 is TGTGCCAGCAGTTTGACGGGTCCCTCCTACAATGAGCAGTTCTTC. Amino acid sequence: CASSLTGPSYNEQFF.